These 13 T cell receptor beta chains were all obtained from the same sample, sequenced in a study of blood T cells in healthy people across ages. For the second PCR, which ran for roughly 7 to 11 cycles, a sample-barcoded 5' primer and a J-beta primer mix were used. Each CDR3 protein gets one entry after TCRdb re-called the 5' RACE reads with MiXCR. The data show 1.8 million or so distinct CDR3 sequences, approximately 40% seen once. Sequencing was carried out using blood. Source of these receptors: a human donor in good health.

The chain has TRBV2 and TRBJ2-3; no clear D gene. The CDR3 sequence is 11 residues long. Trimming removed 8 bases at V and 6 bases at J, with 9 bases between. Germline assignment: CDR1 SNHLY and CDR2 FYNNEI. The CDR3 loop reads CASGYSDTQYF. CDR3 DNA sequence: TGTGCCAGCGGGTATTCGGATACGCAGTATTTT.

This rearrangement joins TRBV19 to TRBJ2-7; TRBD1 matches at 7 bases. V lost 3 bases to trimming and J lost 3 bases; unmatched junction nucleotides: 5. This CDR3 is 14 amino acids long. The germline CDR1 and CDR2 sequences are LNHDA and SQIVND (reference sequence). CDR3 coding DNA: TGTGCCAGTAGTATTAGGGCAGGGGGCTACGAGCAGTACTTC. Protein product: CASSIRAGGYEQYF.

This clonotype appeared a single time. The V call is TRBV7-2, the J call TRBJ2-7; TRBD1 agrees at 8 bases. CDR1 and CDR2 from the germline V gene are SGHTA and FQGNSA. The CDR3 runs to 15 residues. The V and J ends lost 2 bases and 1 base, in that order; junction bases with no gene match: 4. CDR3 sequence (DNA): TGTGCCAGCAGCTTACAGGGGGCAGTATCCTACGAGCAGTACTTC. Translation gives CASSLQGAVSYEQYF. The full variable domain, its missing parts supplied by reference TRBV7-2 and TRBJ2-7, is GAGVSQSPSNKVTEKGKDVELRCDPISGHTALYWYRQSLGQGLEFLIYFQGNSAPDKSGLPSDRFSAERTGGSVSTLTIQRTQQEDSAVYLCASSLQGAVSYEQYFGPGTRLTVT.

This chain connects TRBV18 to TRBJ2-1, with D maybe TRBD2 (6 bases). V gave up 6 bases and J gave up 5 bases, with 8 bases separating them. The CDR3 has 12 amino acids. The germline V gene has CDR1 KGHSH and CDR2 LQKENI. The CDR3 coding sequence is TGTGCCAGCTCGGGGGGACACAATGAGCAGTTCTTC. Translation: CASSGGHNEQFF.

This clonotype occurred once. The chain links TRBV7-2 to TRBJ2-5; possible D gene TRBD2, 6 bases. Per germline, CDR1 SGHTA and CDR2 FQGNSA. The V end was cut by 5 bases, the J end by 1 base, with 14 bases between. This CDR3 is built from 15 residues. CDR3 DNA: TGTGCCAGCAGCCGTGGCGGGGAGTCCCAAGAGACCCAGTACTTC. Protein sequence: CASSRGGESQETQYF.

This rearrangement joins TRBV20-1 to TRBJ2-1; a weak D match, TRBD2 (5 bases). Germline CDR1 DFQATT, CDR2 SNEGSKA (reference sequence). This CDR3 region has 16 residues. V gave up 5 bases and J gave up 7 bases, with 24 bases separating them. The CDR3 is CSARTPGIILRNEQFF. The CDR3 nucleotides are TGCAGTGCTCGAACCCCCGGGATTATTTTGAGGAATGAGCAGTTCTTC.

The chain carries TRBV7-9 and TRBJ2-1; D gene ambiguous. V dropped 4 bases and J dropped 9 bases, with 10 bases sitting between them. The length of the CDR3 is 12 residues. Looked up from germline, CDR1 is SEHNR and CDR2 is FQNEAQ (reference sequence). The CDR3, as DNA: TGTGCCAGCAGCTCCCCTCCCGCTGAGCAGTTCTTC. Amino acids: CASSSPPAEQFF.

This clonotype was found a few times. The rearrangement uses TRBV9 and TRBJ1-4, with no clear D. V shed 1 base and J shed 2 bases, with 6 bases lying between them. The CDR3 runs 14 residues. Germline V gene data show CDR1 as SGDLS and CDR2 as YYNGEE. CDR3 amino acids: CASSVWGTNEKLFF. As DNA, the CDR3 is TGTGCCAGCAGCGTATGGGGTACTAATGAAAAACTGTTTTTT.

The chain carries TRBV4-3 and TRBJ2-7, with 10 bases fitting TRBD1. The length of the CDR3 is 15 residues. Trimming took 5 bases from V and 4 from J; bases not matched to a gene: 8. Germline V gives CDR1 LGHNA, CDR2 YSLEER. The CDR3 spells CASSEQDRGGYEQYF. CDR3 sequence (DNA): TGCGCCAGCAGCGAGCAGGACAGGGGGGGATACGAGCAGTACTTC.

This chain connects TRBV7-2 to TRBJ2-2, with D perhaps matching TRBD1 (7 bases). This CDR3 contains 15 residues. The germline V gene has CDR1 SGHTA and CDR2 FQGNSA. Deletions cut 5 bases from V and 1 base from J, with 11 bases between. For the CDR3, the DNA is TGTGCCAGCAGCGCGGGACAGCAGAACACCGGGGAGCTGTTTTTT. Encoded protein: CASSAGQQNTGELFF.

This chain uses TRBV12-3 or TRBV12-4 with TRBJ2-1; 11 bases fit TRBD2. V lost 5 bases, J lost 5 bases, and 8 bases stayed unmatched. The CDR3 is made up of 16 amino acids. The CDR3 here is CASSPYTSGGHNEQFF. The CDR3 nucleotides read TGTGCCAGCAGTCCCTATACTAGCGGGGGCCACAATGAGCAGTTCTTC.

This clonotype was seen a few times. This chain joins TRBV7-2 and TRBJ1-1; D is undetermined. The germline CDR1 and CDR2 sequences are SGHTA and FQGNSA. The CDR3 length is 14 residues. Trimming took 5 bases from V and 6 from J, leaving 16 bases between them. The CDR3 loop reads CASSPRVPPAEAFF. In nucleotides, the CDR3 is TGTGCCAGCAGCCCTAGGGTCCCCCCGGCTGAAGCTTTCTTT.

The J gene is TRBJ2-1, the V gene TRBV29-1; 7 bases align to TRBD2. The CDR3 runs to 15 residues. Per germline, CDR1 SQVTM and CDR2 ANQGSEA. V trimming: 6 bases; J trimming: 0 bases; junction bases outside the gene matches: 8. The CDR3 DNA sequence: TGCAGCGTACGCGGGGGTGCCCTCTCCTACAATGAGCAGTTCTTC. This encodes CSVRGGALSYNEQFF.